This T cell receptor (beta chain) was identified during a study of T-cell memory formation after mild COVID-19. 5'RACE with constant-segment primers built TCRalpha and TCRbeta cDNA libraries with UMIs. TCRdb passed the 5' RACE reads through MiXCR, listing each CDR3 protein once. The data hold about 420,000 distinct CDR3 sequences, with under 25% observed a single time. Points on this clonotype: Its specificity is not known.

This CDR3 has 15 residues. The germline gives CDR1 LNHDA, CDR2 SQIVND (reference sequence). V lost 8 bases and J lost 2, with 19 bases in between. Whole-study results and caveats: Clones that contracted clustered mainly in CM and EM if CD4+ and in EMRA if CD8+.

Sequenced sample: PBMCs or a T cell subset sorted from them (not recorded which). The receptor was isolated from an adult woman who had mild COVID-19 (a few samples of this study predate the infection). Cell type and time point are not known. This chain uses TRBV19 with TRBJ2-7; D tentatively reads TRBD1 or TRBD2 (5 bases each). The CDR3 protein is CASSNSGGTTYEQYF. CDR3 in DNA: TGTGCCAGTTCCAATTCTGGGGGTACCACCTACGAGCAGTACTTC.